This is a list of T cell receptor beta chains from one sample in a study of blood T cell repertoires in COVID-19. Profiling relied on immunoSEQ multiplex PCR, and the TCRdb table lists in-frame clones only, not all of them. The table lists 350,000 or so clones, 87% of them singletons. The sample taken for sequencing was peripheral blood. The receptor source for this set is a woman under 40 with COVID-19, enrolled during active disease. CDR3s include the opening cysteine and the closing phenylalanine or tryptophan. The D gene is left open where the match is weak. A row's size may be missing; if present it is once, few, many or a size class.

J | D | V | size | CDR3 | DNA
TRBJ2-2 | TRBD2 | TRBV6-5 | - | CASSLAGGTGELFF | TGTGCCAGCAGTCTAGCGGGAGGAACCGGGGAGCTGTTTTTT
TRBJ1-2 | - | TRBV19 | many | CASSNYGEGYGYTF | TGTGCCAGTAGTAACTATGGGGAGGGCTATGGCTACACCTTC
TRBJ1-1 | - | TRBV5-4 | - | CASSPRNTEAFF | TGTGCCAGCAGCCCCAGGAACACTGAAGCTTTCTTT
TRBJ2-2 | - | TRBV5-4 | - | CASSLPRGNAGELFF | TGTGCCAGCAGCCTGCCAAGAGGGAACGCCGGGGAGCTGTTTTTT
TRBJ2-7 | TRBD2 | TRBV27 | - | CASSPSSGRVGEQYF | TGTGCCAGCAGTCCCTCTAGCGGGAGGGTGGGGGAGCAGTACTTC
TRBJ2-1 | TRBD2 | TRBV19 | - | CASMPTSGRGDEQFF | TGTGCCAGTATGCCGACTAGCGGGAGAGGAGATGAGCAGTTCTTC
TRBJ1-5 | - | TRBV4-3 | - | CASSQDRAQPQHF | TGCGCCAGCAGCCAAGACAGGGCTCAGCCCCAGCATTTT
TRBJ2-2 | - | TRBV7-3 | - | CASSPSNTGELFF | TGTGCCAGCAGCCCCTCTAACACCGGGGAGCTGTTTTTT
TRBJ1-2 | - | TRBV5-6 | once | CASSEGSNYGYTF | TGTGCCAGCAGCGAGGGCTCCAACTATGGCTACACCTTC
TRBJ2-3 | - | TRBV27 | - | CASSFGNTQYF | TGTGCCAGCAGTTTCGGTAATACGCAGTATTTT
TRBJ1-4 | - | TRBV6-4 | once | CAIAATSLKEKLFF | TGTGCCATCGCTGCTACTTCCCTGAAGGAAAAACTGTTTTTT
TRBJ2-1 | TRBD2 | TRBV5-4 | - | CASSPSAGAYNEQFF | TGTGCCAGCAGCCCGTCGGCGGGGGCCTACAATGAGCAGTTCTTC
TRBJ1-4 | - | TRBV7-6 | - | CASSLPFQGSGKLFF | TGTGCCAGCAGCTTACCTTTCCAGGGGAGCGGAAAACTGTTTTTT
TRBJ2-1 | TRBD2 | TRBV4-2 | many | CASSQDPTSGMDEQFF | TGTGCCAGCAGCCAAGATCCGACTAGCGGGATGGATGAGCAGTTCTTC
TRBJ2-1 | TRBD2 | TRBV5-1 | few | CASSFPNLRREGPTSSYNEQFF | TGCGCCAGCAGCTTCCCTAACCTCCGGCGGGAGGGCCCGACGAGCTCCTACAATGAGCAGTTCTTC
TRBJ2-1 | - | TRBV10-1 | - | CASSLRPQPGYNEQFF | TGCGCCAGCAGTCTGCGACCCCAGCCAGGGTACAATGAGCAGTTCTTC
TRBJ1-1 | - | TRBV11-1 | - | CASGKDSITEAFF | TGTGCCAGCGGAAAGGACAGTATCACTGAAGCTTTCTTT
TRBJ1-4 | - | TRBV5-6 | once | CASSSLQGGKLFF | TGTGCCAGCAGCTCATTACAGGGTGGAAAACTGTTTTTT
TRBJ2-3 | - | TRBV12-2 | - | CASRLARGLAGITDTQYF | TGTGCAAGTCGCTTAGCGAGGGGACTAGCGGGGATCACAGATACGCAGTATTTT
TRBJ1-1 | - | TRBV28 | - | CASSSPGGNTEAFF | TGTGCCAGCAGTTCTCCGGGGGGGAACACTGAAGCTTTCTTT
TRBJ2-1 | TRBD2 | TRBV29-1 | - | CSVTASGRILRDNEQFF | TGCAGCGTGACGGCTAGCGGGAGGATCCTTCGGGACAATGAGCAGTTCTTC
TRBJ2-1 | TRBD2 | TRBV3-1/TRBV3-2 | few | CASSPLLAGAYNEQFF | TGTGCCAGCAGCCCTCTACTAGCGGGAGCCTACAATGAGCAGTTCTTC
TRBJ1-1 | TRBD1 | TRBV5-4 | - | CASSPTGIGEAFF | TGTGCCAGCAGCCCGACAGGGATAGGTGAAGCTTTCTTT
TRBJ2-1 | TRBD1 | TRBV6-5 | - | CASSRDRGNEQFF | TGTGCCAGCAGTCGGGACAGGGGAAATGAGCAGTTCTTC
TRBJ1-2 | - | TRBV19 | - | CASSSLIQANYGYTF | TGTGCCAGTAGCAGCCTAATACAGGCTAACTATGGCTACACCTTC
TRBJ2-2 | - | TRBV19 | - | CASSISSANTGELFF | TGTGCCAGTAGTATCTCTAGCGCGAACACCGGGGAGCTGTTTTTT
TRBJ2-7 | - | TRBV6-2/TRBV6-3 | - | CASSDPRGRPYEQYF | TGTGCCAGCAGTGATCCCCGAGGGAGGCCCTACGAGCAGTACTTC
TRBJ1-2 | TRBD1 | TRBV29-1 | few | CSVSRGQGHGYTF | TGCAGCGTGAGCCGTGGACAGGGGCATGGCTACACCTTC
TRBJ2-1 | TRBD1 | TRBV19 | - | CASTRGTGSYNEQFF | TGTGCCAGTACCAGAGGGACAGGCTCCTACAATGAGCAGTTCTTC
TRBJ2-7 | TRBD2 | TRBV9 | - | CASSVASAGAYEQYF | TGTGCCAGCAGCGTAGCCTCGGCGGGGGCCTACGAGCAGTACTTC
TRBJ2-2 | TRBD2 | TRBV27 | - | CASSFAGVGELFF | TGTGCCAGCAGTTTCGCGGGGGTCGGGGAGCTGTTTTTT
TRBJ1-2 | - | TRBV2 | - | CASSGPYRDGYTF | TGTGCCAGCAGTGGCCCATACAGAGATGGCTACACCTTC
TRBJ1-2 | TRBD1 | TRBV6-5 | once | CASSRQGSYGYTF | TGTGCCAGCAGCCGACAGGGGTCCTATGGCTACACCTTC
TRBJ2-7 | - | TRBV18 | - | CASSPDSASHEQYF | TGTGCCAGCTCACCGGACAGTGCTTCCCACGAGCAGTACTTC
TRBJ1-6 | - | TRBV30 | - | CAWSVEEGRPLHF | TGTGCCTGGAGTGTAGAGGAGGGAAGACCCCTCCACTTT
TRBJ2-3 | TRBD2 | TRBV15 | - | CATSRAGTSGGTDTQYF | TGTGCCACCAGCAGAGCCGGGACTAGCGGCGGCACAGATACGCAGTATTTT
TRBJ1-1 | - | TRBV19 | - | CASSMGSEAFF | TGTGCCAGTAGTATGGGGAGTGAAGCTTTCTTT
TRBJ2-1 | TRBD1 | TRBV5-1 | - | CASSFARDRGYEQFF | TGCGCCAGCAGCTTTGCCCGGGACAGGGGTTATGAGCAGTTCTTC
TRBJ2-7 | TRBD1 | TRBV5-4 | few | CASSFGQGSYEQYF | TGTGCCAGCAGTTTTGGACAGGGGAGCTACGAGCAGTACTTC
TRBJ1-6 | - | TRBV12-3/TRBV12-4 | - | CASSLFLSPLHF | TGTGCCAGCAGTTTATTCCTTTCACCCCTCCACTTT
TRBJ2-3 | TRBD2 | TRBV4-3 | - | CASSQDRLAGDTQYF | TGCGCCAGCAGCCAAGATCGGCTAGCGGGCGATACGCAGTATTTT
TRBJ2-3 | - | TRBV2 | - | CASSVEGSTDTQYF | TGTGCCAGCAGTGTTGAGGGTAGCACAGATACGCAGTATTTT